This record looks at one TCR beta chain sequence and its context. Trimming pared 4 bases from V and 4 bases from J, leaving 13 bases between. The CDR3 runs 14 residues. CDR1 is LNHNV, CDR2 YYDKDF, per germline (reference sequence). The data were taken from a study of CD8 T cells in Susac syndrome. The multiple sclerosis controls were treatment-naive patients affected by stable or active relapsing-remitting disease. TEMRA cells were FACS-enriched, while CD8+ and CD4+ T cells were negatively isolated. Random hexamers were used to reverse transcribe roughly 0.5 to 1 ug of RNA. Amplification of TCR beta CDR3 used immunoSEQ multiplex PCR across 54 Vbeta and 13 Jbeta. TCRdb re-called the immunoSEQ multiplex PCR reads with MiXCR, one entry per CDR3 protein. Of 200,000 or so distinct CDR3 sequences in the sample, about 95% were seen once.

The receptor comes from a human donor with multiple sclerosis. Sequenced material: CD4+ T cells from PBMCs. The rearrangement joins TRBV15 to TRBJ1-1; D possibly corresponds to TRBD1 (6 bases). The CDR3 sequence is CATSNRAFGTEAFF. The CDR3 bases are TGTGCCACCAGCAACAGGGCATTCGGCACTGAAGCTTTCTTT.